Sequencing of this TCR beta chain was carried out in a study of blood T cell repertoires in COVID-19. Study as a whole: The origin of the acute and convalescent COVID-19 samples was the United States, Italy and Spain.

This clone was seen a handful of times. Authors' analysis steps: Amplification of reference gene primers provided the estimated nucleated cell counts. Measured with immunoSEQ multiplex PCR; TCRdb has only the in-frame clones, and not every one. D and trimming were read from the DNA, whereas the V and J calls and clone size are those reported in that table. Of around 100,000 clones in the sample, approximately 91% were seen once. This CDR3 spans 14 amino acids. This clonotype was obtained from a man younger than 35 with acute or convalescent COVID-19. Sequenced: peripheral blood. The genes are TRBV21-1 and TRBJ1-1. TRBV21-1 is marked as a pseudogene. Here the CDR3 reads CASSTMGGFGEAFF. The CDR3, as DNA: TGTGCCAGCAGCACCATGGGGGGGTTTGGAGAAGCTTTCTTT.